A single sample gave rise to the 21 T cell receptor beta chains below, sequenced in a study of blood T cells in healthy people across ages. A sample-barcoded 5' primer and a J-beta primer mix were used in a second PCR of roughly 7 to 12 cycles. MiXCR was run by TCRdb on the 5' RACE reads, yielding one entry per CDR3 protein. The sample holds over a million distinct CDR3 sequences; less than 25% are singletons and the top ten take 0.65% to 0.95%. The sample was also reused in another study, on T cells of mothers and their children.

The sample was blood. Receptor source: a girl aged 2-10 years in good health.

CDR3 amino acids: CASSFQTGLETQYF. As DNA, the CDR3 is TGTGCCAGCAGCTTCCAGACAGGGTTAGAGACCCAGTACTTC. The rearrangement links TRBV7-9 to TRBJ2-5; 7 nucleotides agree with TRBD1. Looked up from germline, CDR1 is SEHNR and CDR2 is FQNEAQ (reference sequence). This CDR3 contains 14 residues. V lost 3 bases and J lost 4; bases outside the gene matches: 5.

In the case of this clonotype: One junction end does not reproduce the germline sequence, and a read error may be involved. The V and J genes are TRBV12-3 or TRBV12-4 and TRBJ2-3; the D gene is possibly TRBD2 (5 bases). The CDR3 covers 16 residues. CDR3: CASSERRGEVTDTRYF. The CDR3 region has the DNA TGTGCCAGCAGCGAACGACGGGGAGAGGTAACAGATACGCGGTATTTT.

The CDR3 is CASSQDRFAGQLNQPQHF. The CDR3 DNA is TGCGCCAGCAGCCAAGATCGTTTCGCGGGACAGTTAAATCAGCCCCAGCATTTT. The chain combines TRBV4-1 with TRBJ1-5; 7 positions agree with TRBD1. Germline CDR1 is MGHRA and CDR2 is YSYEKL. With V trimmed by 0 bases and J by 4 bases, 12 bases remained unmatched. This CDR3 has 18 residues.

This clonotype was seen a few times. This chain links TRBV27 with TRBJ1-4; the match to TRBD1 covers 9 bases. Germline V CDR1 and CDR2: MNHEY, SMNVEV (reference sequence). CDR3 size: 13 residues. V was clipped by 8 bases and J by 8 bases; unmatched bases: 6. The CDR3 sequence is CASRGTGFEKLFF. CDR3 DNA sequence: TGTGCCAGCCGTGGGACAGGGTTCGAAAAACTGTTTTTT.

This clonotype has a handful of counts. The rearrangement links TRBV5-6 to TRBJ2-5; D is possibly TRBD1 (5 bases). The V gene lost 0 bases and the J gene lost 5 bases, with 17 bases spanning the gap. The CDR3 covers 16 residues. Per germline, CDR1 SGHDT and CDR2 YYEEEE. CDR3 sequence (DNA): TGTGCCAGCAGCTTGGCAATAAGGGGCCTAAGGGAGACCCAGTACTTC. Translating gives CASSLAIRGLRETQYF.

The gene calls are TRBV28 and TRBJ2-5; 10 bases line up with TRBD2. The J call may not be correct, given that the DNA end is closer to TRBJ2-7. This CDR3 is built from 19 residues. Germline lookup yields CDR1 MDHEN and CDR2 SYDVKM. In nucleotides, the CDR3 is TGTGCCAGCAGTTTTCGAATTCATAGGATCAGCGGGAGGGCGTACGAGCAGTACTTC. Protein product: CASSFRIHRISGRAYEQYF.

In this sample, this clonotype turned up a few times. V gene TRBV3-1 combines with J gene TRBJ2-7; D remains unclear. Germline assignment: CDR1 LGHDT and CDR2 YNNKEL (reference sequence). Trimming shortened V by 3 bases and J by 7 bases, and 22 bases separated the two germline ends. The CDR3 covers 16 residues. CDR3 protein: CASSHPLPGPLEEQYF. As DNA, the CDR3 is TGTGCCAGCAGCCACCCCCTTCCCGGGCCACTCGAGGAGCAGTACTTC.

In nucleotides, the CDR3 is TGTGCCAGCAGCCGGCCGACTAGCGGGGGGCCGGTAGATACGCAGTATTTT. Protein: CASSRPTSGGPVDTQYF. V is TRBV7-2 and J is TRBJ2-3; 13 nucleotides line up with TRBD2. Germline loops: CDR1 SGHTA, CDR2 FQGNSA. The CDR3 sequence is 17 residues long. J lost 5 bases, V lost 5 bases, and 10 bases had no gene match.

The rearrangement joins TRBV5-1 to TRBJ2-5; possible D gene TRBD2, 5 bases. The CDR3 is made up of 16 amino acids. Germline V lookup: CDR1 SGHRS, CDR2 YFSETQ. Trimming took off 3 bases at V and 3 bases at J, with 18 bases between the two ends. CDR3 sequence: CASSSSRAILKETQYF. CDR3 sequence (DNA): TGCGCCAGCAGCTCTAGCCGGGCCATCCTTAAAGAGACCCAGTACTTC.

The J gene is TRBJ1-4, the V gene TRBV12-3 or TRBV12-4; TRBD1 is a possible D gene (5 bases). The CDR3 is made up of 16 amino acids. Trimming removed 6 bases from V and 8 bases from J, with 22 bases in between. CDR3 nucleotide sequence: TGTGCCAGCAGCCCCCTCGGGGGTAAGTTCGAGGAAAAACTGTTTTTT. As protein: CASSPLGGKFEEKLFF.

The V and J genes are TRBV27 and TRBJ2-3, with unresolved D. This CDR3 has 13 residues. Trimming pared 8 bases from V and 2 bases from J, leaving 11 bases between. Germline CDR1 is MNHEY and CDR2 is SMNVEV (reference sequence). DNA for the CDR3: TGTGCCAGCGCCGGATTTCCCACAGATACGCAGTATTTT. Its translation is CASAGFPTDTQYF.

V is TRBV29-1 and J is TRBJ2-5; 7 positions agree with TRBD2. CDR3 length equals 15 residues. Unmatched junction bases numbered 15, after V lost 4 bases and J lost 7 bases. CDR1 and CDR2 from the germline V gene are SQVTM and ANQGSEA. CDR3 amino acids: CSVAPSGAPSGTQYF. Here the CDR3 DNA reads TGCAGCGTTGCTCCTAGCGGAGCCCCTTCAGGGACCCAGTACTTC.

This clonotype has at least ten counts. V is TRBV7-3 and J is TRBJ2-3; TRBD2 agrees at 7 bases. The CDR3 contains 14 residues. Germline loops: CDR1 SGHTA, CDR2 FQGTGA. V lost 2 bases and J lost 3; bases outside the gene matches: 2. The CDR3 region is CASSLGGETDTQYF. As DNA, the CDR3 is TGTGCCAGCAGCTTAGGGGGGGAGACAGATACGCAGTATTTT.

The gene calls are TRBV7-2 and TRBJ2-7, with a possible D match to TRBD1 (5 bases). The germline gives CDR1 SGHTA, CDR2 FQGNSA. Deletions cut 4 bases from V and 2 bases from J, with 9 bases between. This CDR3 spans 13 amino acids. In DNA, the CDR3 is TGTGCCAGCAGCTCCAGGGTCGCCTACGAGCAGTACTTC. This codes for CASSSRVAYEQYF.

A word on this clonotype: No DNA is shown, since the ends of the CDR3 on it are uncertain; the CDR3 is the one TCRdb lists. The chain has TRBV12-3 or TRBV12-4 and TRBJ1-1; the DNA was not compared with TRBD1, the D call given in the table. 14 amino acids form the CDR3, both terminal residues included. The CDR3 region is CASSSSDRGFGAFF.

This clonotype appeared a single time. V and J are TRBV27 and TRBJ2-7, with 7 bases that match TRBD2. The CDR3 loop spans 16 amino acids. J lost 2 bases, V lost 0 bases, and 7 bases had no gene match. Germline loops: CDR1 MNHEY, CDR2 SMNVEV (reference sequence). Here the CDR3 reads CASSLSAAGTPYEQYF. The CDR3 DNA reads TGTGCCAGCAGTTTATCCGCAGCGGGGACGCCCTACGAGCAGTACTTC.

This chain uses TRBV24-1 with TRBJ2-5; no reliable D call. TRBJ2-1 explains the end of the DNA better; the J call may be wrong. The CDR3 length is 16 residues. Germline CDR1 is KGHDR and CDR2 is SFDVKD. The CDR3 DNA reads TGTGCCACCAGTGATCGGTTGGGGTCCTACATCGATGAGCAGTTCTTC. This sequence encodes CATSDRLGSYIDEQFF.

This clonotype was found a few times. This chain joins TRBV20-1 and TRBJ2-7; 7 nucleotides line up with TRBD1. With V trimmed by 5 bases and J by 3 bases, 7 bases remained unmatched. Per germline, CDR1 DFQATT and CDR2 SNEGSKA (reference sequence). The CDR3 runs to 13 residues. The CDR3 sequence is CSAHRGSDYEQYF. CDR3 in DNA: TGCAGTGCTCACAGGGGCTCCGACTACGAGCAGTACTTC.

This clonotype was observed a few times. The V call is TRBV29-1, the J call TRBJ2-5, with a possible D match to TRBD1 (6 bases). This CDR3 is 13 amino acids long. V lost 3 bases, J lost 4 bases, and 12 bases lay in between. Per germline, CDR1 SQVTM and CDR2 ANQGSEA. DNA for the CDR3: TGCAGCGTTGAGCTACAGGGAACAGAGACCCAGTACTTC. As protein: CSVELQGTETQYF.

J is TRBJ1-5 and V is TRBV6-1; D is ambiguous. The CDR3 has 12 amino acids. Germline V gives CDR1 MNHNS, CDR2 SASEGT. The V and J ends lost 8 bases and 4 bases respectively, with 9 bases between them. This CDR3 is CASSEWNQPQHF. Here the CDR3 DNA reads TGTGCCAGCTCTGAGTGGAATCAGCCCCAGCATTTT.

The CDR3 DNA is TGTGCCAGCAGCCAAGATGTCCTAGCGGGGGTGGGGGAAACGGAGACCCAGTACTTC. Translated, it gives CASSQDVLAGVGETETQYF. J is TRBJ2-5 and V is TRBV3-1; 10 bases agree with TRBD2. The CDR3 runs 19 residues. CDR1 is LGHDT and CDR2 is YNNKEL in the germline V gene (reference sequence). V lost 0 bases, J lost 5 bases, and 15 bases stayed unmatched.